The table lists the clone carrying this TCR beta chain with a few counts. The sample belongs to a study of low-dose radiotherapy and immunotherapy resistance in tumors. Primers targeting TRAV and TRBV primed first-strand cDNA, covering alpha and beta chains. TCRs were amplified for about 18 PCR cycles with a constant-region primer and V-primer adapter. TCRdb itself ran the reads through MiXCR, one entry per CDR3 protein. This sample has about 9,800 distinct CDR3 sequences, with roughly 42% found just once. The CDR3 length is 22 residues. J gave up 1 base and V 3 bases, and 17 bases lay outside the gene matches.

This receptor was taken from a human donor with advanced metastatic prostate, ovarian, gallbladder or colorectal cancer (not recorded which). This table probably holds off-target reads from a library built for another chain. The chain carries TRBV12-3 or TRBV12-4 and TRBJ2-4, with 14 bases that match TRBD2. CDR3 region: CASSFPLDGTSGSEMAKNIQYF. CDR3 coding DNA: TGTGCCAGCAGTTTCCCCCTTGACGGGACTAGCGGGAGTGAGATGGCCAAAAACATTCAGTACTTC.